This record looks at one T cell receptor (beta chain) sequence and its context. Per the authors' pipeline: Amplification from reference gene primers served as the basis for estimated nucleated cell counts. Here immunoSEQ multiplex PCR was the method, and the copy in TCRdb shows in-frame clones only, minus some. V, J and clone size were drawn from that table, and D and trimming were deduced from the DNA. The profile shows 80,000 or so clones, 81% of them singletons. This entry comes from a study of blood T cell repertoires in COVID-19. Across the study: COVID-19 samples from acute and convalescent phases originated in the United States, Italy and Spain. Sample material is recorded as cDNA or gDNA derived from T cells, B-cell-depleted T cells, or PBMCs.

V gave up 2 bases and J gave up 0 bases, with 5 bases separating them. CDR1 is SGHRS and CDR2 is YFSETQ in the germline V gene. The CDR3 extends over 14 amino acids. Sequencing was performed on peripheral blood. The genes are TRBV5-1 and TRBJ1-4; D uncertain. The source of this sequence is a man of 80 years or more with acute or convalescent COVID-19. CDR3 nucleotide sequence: TGCGCCAGCAGCTTACAGTCAACTAATGAAAAACTGTTTTTT. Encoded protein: CASSLQSTNEKLFF.